This T cell receptor beta chain is drawn from a study of identical twins. Findings of the study overall: There were fewer insertions in abundant cord blood beta clonotypes, but memory repertoires showed no such pattern. Compared with models, monozygotic twins showed more out-of-frame TCR alpha sharing.

TCRdb reprocessed the 5' RACE reads via MiXCR and lists one record per CDR3 protein. The table shows around 500,000 distinct CDR3 sequences, with 14% occurring only once. Remarks on this clonotype: Its antigen remains unidentified.

The CDR3 loop spans 15 amino acids. Germline CDR1 reads SGHRS; CDR2 reads YFSETQ. Trimming took 0 bases from V and 3 from J, leaving 11 bases between them. These same records also appear under a second study, on yellow fever vaccine responses in identical twins.

V usage is TRBV5-1 and J usage is TRBJ2-3; no clear D. Sequencing input: CD4+ T cells sorted from blood. The receptor was derived from a woman younger than 35 in good health. CDR3 sequence (DNA): TGCGCCAGCAGCTTGGAACTCCTGGGAACAGATACGCAGTATTTT. Translated, it gives CASSLELLGTDTQYF.